This section outlines one TCR beta chain sequence together with its context. What it binds is not known. The sample is drawn from a study of T cells expressing NK-cell markers. Study summary: Eight donors were sequenced, of whom seven were HCMV-seropositive, while the remaining one was HCMV-seronegative.

General study points: Dominant NKG2C+ clonotypes were found to form roughly 1.0-7.0% of CD8+ T cells in roughly 6 donors.

TCRdb re-analyzed the 5' RACE reads; it lists each CDR3 protein once, without DNA. The sample has about 550,000 distinct CDR3 sequences, and its top ten clones hold less than 4.5%. Germline loops: CDR1 DFQATT, CDR2 SNEGSKA (reference sequence). This CDR3 has 14 residues. Sequenced sample: blood T cells: a sorted CD56 or NKG2C T cell subset, CD4+ or CD8+ T cells, or bulk PBMC T cells (not recorded which). The source of this sequence is a young man in good health. The genes are TRBV20-1 and TRBJ1-5; TCRdb reports TRBD1, a call that lacks DNA to check it against. The CDR3 spells CSARDQGDDQPQHF.